Presented here are 17 T cell receptor beta chains from one specimen sequenced in a study of cytomegalovirus exposure and HLA in healthy donors. The PCR made use of 60 Vbeta and 13 Jbeta primers. The table came from immunoSEQ multiplex PCR; TCRdb's copy has only in-frame clones and leaves some out. The sample has nearly 300,000 clones, 86% seen once; the top ten hold around 4.2%. The sequencing input was PBMCs. The receptors derive from a man in his forties in good health and CMV-seropositive.

This clone has just one count. This chain connects TRBV4-3 to TRBJ2-7; 10 positions match TRBD1. This CDR3 is 17 amino acids long. V shed 1 base and J 4 bases; nucleotides not matched to a gene: 10. Germline CDR1 is LGHNA and CDR2 is YSLEER. The CDR3 sequence: CASSQAPGQGRVYEQYF. The CDR3 DNA reads as TGCGCCAGCAGCCAAGCCCCGGGACAGGGGAGGGTGTACGAGCAGTACTTC.

This clone appeared once. The DNA of the CDR3 is TGTGCCAGCAGCCCTACTTTGAGGGCTGAAGCTTTCTTT. It specifies CASSPTLRAEAFF. This chain uses TRBV7-2 with TRBJ1-1; D unresolved. Trimming left V 5 bases short and J 6 bases short, with 13 bases between. The CDR3 sequence is 13 residues long. Germline CDR1 SGHTA, CDR2 FQGNSA.

The chain employs TRBV6-5 and TRBJ2-7, with 8 bases identical to TRBD1. The CDR3 is 15 residues long. CDR1 is MNHEY, CDR2 SVGAGI, per germline. V lost 6 bases and J lost 0; bases outside the gene matches: 7. The DNA of the CDR3 is TGTGCCAGCAGCCGGGACAGGAAGAGCTCCTACGAGCAGTACTTC. This translates into CASSRDRKSSYEQYF.

This chain uses TRBV18 with TRBJ2-7, with a weak D call TRBD1 (6 bases). The CDR3 has 15 amino acids. CDR1 and CDR2 (germline): KGHSH, LQKENI. With 6 bases removed from V and 0 bases from J, the gap between germline ends came to 15 bases. The CDR3 coding sequence is TGTGCCAGCTCCCCAACGACAGGTATCTCCTACGAGCAGTACTTC. Its translation is CASSPTTGISYEQYF.

This clone has only a few counts. The J gene is TRBJ1-1, the V gene TRBV6-1; a weak D match, TRBD1 (6 bases). Germline lookup yields CDR1 MNHNS and CDR2 SASEGT. The V and J ends lost 5 bases and 4 bases respectively, with 14 bases between them. This CDR3 is built from 14 residues. The CDR3 region is CASSPGGRPTEAFF. The CDR3 DNA sequence: TGTGCCAGCAGTCCCGGGGGGCGTCCCACTGAAGCTTTCTTT.

The chain couples TRBV30 to TRBJ1-3; TRBD1 might be the D (6 bases). The CDR3 extends over 13 amino acids. V gave up 5 bases and J gave up 3 bases, with 11 bases separating them. Germline lookup yields CDR1 GTSNPN and CDR2 SVGIG (reference sequence). As DNA, the CDR3 is TGTGCCTGGGGTGGACAGTTTGGAAACACCATATATTTT. Translating gives CAWGGQFGNTIYF.

This chain joins TRBV5-1 and TRBJ1-4; a weak D match, TRBD1 (5 bases). V was shortened by 6 bases and J by 4 bases, with 10 bases between the two germline ends. This CDR3 is built from 13 residues. Germline lookup yields CDR1 SGHRS and CDR2 YFSETQ. The CDR3, as DNA: TGCGCCAGCACTTCAGGGTATAATGAAAAACTGTTTTTT. This gives the protein CASTSGYNEKLFF.

This rearrangement joins TRBV29-1 to TRBJ1-1; D unresolved. CDR3 size: 11 residues. Germline loops: CDR1 SQVTM, CDR2 ANQGSEA. The germline V and J ends were trimmed by 7 bases and 1 base, with 7 bases remaining between them. In nucleotides, the CDR3 is TGCAGCGCGCGTAGGAACACTGAAGCTTTCTTT. Protein sequence: CSARRNTEAFF.

The chain has TRBV6-6 and TRBJ1-3; D is unclear. The CDR3 contains 12 residues. In germline, CDR1 is MNHNY, CDR2 SVGAGI (reference sequence). Deletions cut 3 bases from V and 4 bases from J, with 4 bases between. This CDR3 is CASSYLGNTIYF. As DNA, the CDR3 is TGTGCCAGCAGTTATCTAGGAAACACCATATATTTT.

The rearrangement links TRBV2 to TRBJ1-2; 10 nucleotides match TRBD1. The germline CDR1 and CDR2 sequences are SNHLY and FYNNEI. V was clipped by 4 bases and J by 6 bases; unmatched bases: 5. The CDR3 runs 14 residues. The CDR3 region is CASSVTGGANGYTF. The CDR3 region has the DNA TGTGCCAGCAGTGTGACAGGGGGCGCAAATGGCTACACCTTC.

This sequence joins TRBV6-5 and TRBJ2-2; 7 nucleotides align to TRBD1. Germline V CDR1 and CDR2: MNHEY, SVGAGI. CDR3 length: 14 residues. With 8 bases clipped from V and 4 bases from J, the junction kept 7 bases outside the gene matches. DNA of the CDR3: TGTGCCAGCTCTCCTACAGGGGTCACCGGGGAGCTGTTTTTT. Translated: CASSPTGVTGELFF.

The chain is built from TRBV6-5 and TRBJ1-2; weak D call: TRBD1 (5 bases). This CDR3 region has 15 residues. Germline CDR1 reads MNHEY; CDR2 reads SVGAGI. V was shortened by 3 bases and J by 3 bases, with 14 bases between the two germline ends. CDR3 nucleotide sequence: TGTGCCAGCAGTTATAGGACAACCCACTACTATGGCTACACCTTC. Translation: CASSYRTTHYYGYTF.

The gene calls are TRBV5-1 and TRBJ2-2, with 10 positions matching TRBD1. The V gene's germline CDR1 is SGHRS and CDR2 YFSETQ. The CDR3 sequence is 18 residues long. J was trimmed by 2 bases and V by 0 bases; bases with no gene match: 7. This CDR3 is CASSLGWTGGFNTGELFF. The DNA for the CDR3 is TGCGCCAGCAGCTTGGGATGGACAGGGGGATTTAACACCGGGGAGCTGTTTTTT.

The J gene is TRBJ2-1, the V gene TRBV21-1; the table's D call, TRBD2, was not checked against the DNA. TRBV21-1 is a known pseudogene. The CDR3 loop spans 16 amino acids. As DNA, the CDR3 is TGTGCCAGCAGCAAAGAGCCAGCGGGAGGGCCGCATGAGCAGTTCTTC. Amino acids: CASSKEPAGGPHEQFF.

The chain links TRBV25-1 to TRBJ2-1, with 8 bases matching TRBD2. The CDR3 spans 15 residues. V lost 2 bases and J lost 9; bases outside the gene matches: 9. Germline CDR1 is MGHDK and CDR2 is SYGVNS. Here the CDR3 reads CASSEPPTRGGEQFF. The CDR3 DNA reads as TGTGCCAGCAGTGAACCCCCGACCCGGGGGGGTGAGCAGTTCTTC.

The chain carries TRBV29-1 and TRBJ1-1; TRBD1 might be the D (5 bases). Germline assignment: CDR1 SQVTM and CDR2 ANQGSEA. CDR3 length: 17 amino acids. Trimming removed 3 bases from V and 5 bases from J, with 25 bases in between. CDR3 in amino acids: CSVESLYSGQGGTEAFF. In DNA form, the CDR3 reads TGCAGCGTTGAGTCTCTATATAGTGGTCAGGGAGGGACTGAAGCTTTCTTT.

This clone was seen just once. The rearrangement links TRBV7-3 to TRBJ2-1, with 11 nucleotides matching TRBD2. Trimming took 3 bases from V and 4 from J; bases not matched to a gene: 8. Germline lookup yields CDR1 SGHTA and CDR2 FQGTGA. The CDR3 totals 17 residues. For the CDR3, the DNA is TGTGCCAGCAGCTTCTCCGGGACTAGCGGAAAATACAATGAGCAGTTCTTC. Translation gives CASSFSGTSGKYNEQFF.